This entry lists 26 T cell receptor beta chains sequenced from one sample in a study of blood T cell repertoires in COVID-19. Sequencing used immunoSEQ multiplex PCR; TCRdb keeps in-frame clones, though not all of them. The table records about 160,000 clones, 82% of them present only once. Source material: peripheral blood. The receptors originated from a woman of 80 years or more with active or convalescent COVID-19.

This clone was counted only a few times. The chain employs TRBV6-6 and TRBJ1-5, with TRBD1 matching 8 bases. The trim removed 6 bases at V and 0 bases at J, leaving 4 bases unmatched. There are 15 residues in the CDR3. CDR1 is MNHNY and CDR2 is SVGAGI in the germline V gene (reference sequence). CDR3 DNA: TGTGCCAGCAGCACAGGGGGTTATAGCAATCAGCCCCAGCATTTT. Translating gives CASSTGGYSNQPQHF.

This clone was picked up one time. The genes are TRBV7-9 and TRBJ1-2; 8 bases match TRBD1. Germline V lookup: CDR1 SEHNR, CDR2 FQNEAQ (reference sequence). The CDR3 spans 11 residues. Trimming removed 5 bases from V and 14 bases from J; junction bases left unmatched: 7. CDR3 sequence (DNA): TGTGCCAGCAGCCCGGACAGGGTACGGACCTTC. Its protein is CASSPDRVRTF.

The chain carries TRBV19 and TRBJ2-7; perhaps TRBD2 as D (6 bases). Deletions cut 6 bases from V and 0 bases from J, with 21 bases between. This CDR3 region has 17 residues. Germline loops: CDR1 LNHDA, CDR2 SQIVND (reference sequence). The CDR3 bases are TGTGCCAGTAGCCCCGAACGGGGGACTTCCTACTCCTACGAGCAGTACTTC. It yields the protein CASSPERGTSYSYEQYF.

Regarding this clone: The identical CDR3 is also encoded by other nucleotide sequences in the sample. J is TRBJ1-2 and V is TRBV7-9; D possibly corresponds to TRBD1 (5 bases). The CDR3 covers 13 residues. Between the trimmed V and J ends, which lost 5 bases and 6 bases, there was a span of 13 bases. Per the germline V gene, CDR1 is SEHNR and CDR2 is FQNEAQ (reference sequence). In DNA form, the CDR3 reads TGTGCCAGCAGCCCAAGGGGCGTGAATGGCTACACCTTC. Protein sequence: CASSPRGVNGYTF. The entire variable domain, with the rest obtained from reference TRBV7-9 and TRBJ1-2, is as follows: DTGVSQNPRHKITKRGQNVTFRCDPISEHNRLYWYRQTLGQGPEFLTYFQNEAQLEKSRLLSDRFSAERPKGSFSTLEIQRTEQGDSAMYLCASSPRGVNGYTFGSGTRLTVV.

The chain couples TRBV27 to TRBJ1-4; D is undetermined. Per germline, CDR1 MNHEY and CDR2 SMNVEV (reference sequence). The CDR3 runs to 16 residues. Trimming removed 5 bases from V and 0 bases from J, with 13 bases in between. CDR3 in DNA: TGTGCCAGCAGTCCGCAACGACAACCAACTAATGAAAAACTGTTTTTT. Its protein product is CASSPQRQPTNEKLFF.

The chain carries TRBV28 and TRBJ1-1; 7 bases fit TRBD1. CDR3 length equals 14 residues. Germline V CDR1 and CDR2: MDHEN, SYDVKM. V dropped 4 bases and J dropped 0; count of bases not matched to a gene: 2. The CDR3 protein is CASSSGTVNTEAFF. For the CDR3, the DNA is TGTGCCAGCAGTTCCGGGACAGTGAACACTGAAGCTTTCTTT.

The chain joins TRBV28 to TRBJ1-2; the D gene is possibly TRBD1 (5 bases). This CDR3 is built from 12 residues. Germline CDR1 and CDR2: MDHEN and SYDVKM. The ends were cut back, 3 bases at V and 8 bases at J, with 10 bases in the middle. Here the CDR3 reads CASSFRVRGYTF. Here the CDR3 DNA reads TGTGCCAGCAGTTTCAGGGTTAGAGGCTACACCTTC.

The chain has TRBV15 and TRBJ1-2; D call uncertain. From germline, CDR1 is LNHNV and CDR2 YYDKDF (reference sequence). The CDR3 is 14 amino acids. Deletions cut 0 bases from V and 7 bases from J, with 12 bases between. CDR3 protein: CATSRDPQASGYTF. CDR3 nucleotide sequence: TGTGCCACCAGCAGAGATCCCCAGGCCTCTGGCTACACCTTC.

This chain connects TRBV6-5 to TRBJ1-4; 9 nucleotides line up with TRBD1. In germline, CDR1 is MNHEY, CDR2 SVGAGI. The CDR3 loop spans 16 amino acids. Unmatched junction bases numbered 4, after V lost 1 base and J lost 4 bases. The CDR3 sequence: CASSYFWTGDNEKLFF. CDR3 sequence (DNA): TGTGCCAGCAGTTACTTCTGGACAGGGGATAATGAAAAACTGTTTTTT.

This clone was picked up a small number of times. The chain carries TRBV5-1 and TRBJ1-2, with D tentatively TRBD1 (6 bases). The CDR3 length is 15 residues. CDR1 is SGHRS and CDR2 is YFSETQ in the germline V gene. Trimming shortened V by 0 bases and J by 4 bases, and 13 bases separated the two germline ends. The CDR3 is CASSLDRDHFYGYTF. CDR3 DNA sequence: TGCGCCAGCAGCTTGGACAGGGACCATTTCTATGGCTACACCTTC.

The chain recombines TRBV29-1 with TRBJ2-7; 9 nucleotides agree with TRBD1. The germline gives CDR1 SQVTM, CDR2 ANQGSEA. The CDR3 length is 15 residues. V trimming: 0 bases; J trimming: 2 bases; junction bases outside the gene matches: 5. CDR3 DNA: TGCAGCGTTGAAGATACAGGGGGCGCAGCCTACGAGCAGTACTTC. Amino acids: CSVEDTGGAAYEQYF.

The sample holds a few counts of this clone. V and J are TRBV10-3 and TRBJ1-3; 9 nucleotides line up with TRBD1. Per germline, CDR1 ENHRY and CDR2 SYGVKD. The CDR3 sequence is 13 residues long. V shed 10 bases, J shed 6 bases, and the junction held 7 bases outside the gene matches. DNA for the CDR3: TGTGCCAGTACGGGACAGGGAGAAAACACCATATATTTT. Translation gives CASTGQGENTIYF.

This clone was recorded only once. At one end the junction does not follow the germline gene, possibly because of a read error. V gene TRBV5-5 combines with J gene TRBJ2-2; the D gene is possibly TRBD1 (5 bases). There are 14 residues in the CDR3. Germline V gives CDR1 SGHKS, CDR2 YYEKEE (reference sequence). DNA for the CDR3: TGTGCCAGCAGCTTGGCAGGGAACGCCGGGGAGCTGTTTTTT. Translation: CASSLAGNAGELFF.

This chain connects TRBV4-1 to TRBJ2-6; D uncertain. The CDR3 has 14 amino acids. Germline CDR1 and CDR2: MGHRA and YSYEKL. V dropped 1 base and J dropped 4 bases, with 5 bases sitting between them. The CDR3 DNA reads TGCGCCAGCAGCCAAGGGGCCGGGGCCAACGTCCTGACTTTC. Protein: CASSQGAGANVLTF.

This chain uses TRBV5-4 with TRBJ1-2, with 9 positions matching TRBD1. V lost 7 bases to trimming and J lost 3 bases; unmatched junction nucleotides: 7. CDR3 length: 14 residues. CDR1 is SGHNT and CDR2 is YYREEE in the germline V gene (reference sequence). CDR3 region: CASGSQGADYGYTF. CDR3 nucleotides: TGTGCCAGCGGATCACAGGGGGCGGACTATGGCTACACCTTC.

The rearrangement uses TRBV9 and TRBJ2-3, with D uncertain. The V end lost 0 bases, the J end lost 4 bases, and 15 bases lay between the germline ends. There are 16 residues in the CDR3. Germline CDR1 is SGDLS and CDR2 is YYNGEE. The CDR3 nucleotides are TGTGCCAGCAGCGTAGCTGGGTTCGGAGCTGCAGATACGCAGTATTTT. This translates into CASSVAGFGAADTQYF.

The CDR3 nucleotides read TGCGCCAGCAGCCTGCGACAGAGTACCTACGAGCAGTACTTC. It codes for CASSLRQSTYEQYF. V usage is TRBV5-1 and J usage is TRBJ2-7; TRBD1 is a possible D gene (5 bases). The germline CDR1 and CDR2 sequences are SGHRS and YFSETQ. V lost 4 bases, J lost 2 bases, and 13 bases lay in between. The CDR3 extends over 14 amino acids.

This sequence joins TRBV12-3 or TRBV12-4 and TRBJ1-2; 9 nucleotides agree with TRBD1. V was clipped by 2 bases and J by 6 bases; unmatched bases: 1. The CDR3 contains 13 residues. The CDR3 region has the DNA TGTGCCAGCAGTTTAAACAGGGGGCATGGCTACACCTTC. The encoded protein is CASSLNRGHGYTF.

This rearrangement joins TRBV19 to TRBJ2-3, with TRBD1 identical over 7 bases. Germline V CDR1 and CDR2: LNHDA, SQIVND (reference sequence). V dropped 3 bases and J dropped 3; count of bases not matched to a gene: 3. This CDR3 has 14 amino acids. The CDR3 DNA sequence: TGTGCCAGTAGTATTACAGGGGTAACAGATACGCAGTATTTT. Translating it yields CASSITGVTDTQYF.

The J gene is TRBJ2-1, the V gene TRBV11-2; 9 bases agree with TRBD1. CDR1 is SGHAT, CDR2 FQNNGV, per germline. J gave up 6 bases and V 5 bases, and 8 bases lay outside the gene matches. This CDR3 is built from 15 residues. CDR3 amino acids: CASSPLGTGPNEQFF. As DNA, the CDR3 is TGTGCCAGCAGCCCGCTCGGGACAGGGCCCAATGAGCAGTTCTTC. Filled out from reference TRBV11-2 and TRBJ2-1, the complete variable domain reads EAGVAQSPRYKIIEKRQSVAFWCNPISGHATLYWYQQILGQGPKLLIQFQNNGVVDDSQLPKDRFSAERLKGVDSTLKIQPAKLEDSAVYLCASSPLGTGPNEQFFGPGTRLTVL.

To note about this clone: The identical CDR3 is also encoded by other nucleotide sequences in the sample. V and J are TRBV18 and TRBJ1-2; possible D gene TRBD1, 5 bases. V gave up 4 bases and J gave up 1 base, with 7 bases separating them. Germline CDR1 and CDR2: KGHSH and LQKENI. This CDR3 comprises 13 residues. The CDR3 DNA sequence: TGTGCCAGCTCACTAGACAGTAACTATGGCTACACCTTC. Translating it yields CASSLDSNYGYTF.

The chain uses TRBV5-1 and TRBJ2-5; 7 bases are shared with TRBD2. This CDR3 is 14 amino acids long. The germline V gene encodes CDR1 SGHRS and CDR2 YFSETQ. Germline trimming cut 3 bases from V and 3 bases from J; bases unmatched to any gene: 5. CDR3 in amino acids: CASSWAGREETQYF. CDR3 coding DNA: TGCGCCAGCAGCTGGGCAGGGAGGGAAGAGACCCAGTACTTC.

In this sample, this clone turned up a few times. This chain uses TRBV2 with TRBJ1-2, with D unresolved. This CDR3 has 13 amino acids. Per the germline V gene, CDR1 is SNHLY and CDR2 is FYNNEI. The ends were cut back, 3 bases at V and 4 bases at J, with 9 bases in the middle. CDR3 region: CASSDEAGYGYTF. In DNA form, the CDR3 reads TGTGCCAGCAGTGATGAAGCGGGCTATGGCTACACCTTC.

The J gene is TRBJ1-2, the V gene TRBV28; tentative D call: TRBD1 (5 bases). Trimming pared 3 bases from V and 8 bases from J, leaving 16 bases between. This CDR3 has 14 residues. Germline V lookup: CDR1 MDHEN, CDR2 SYDVKM. Here the CDR3 reads CASSFDPGGFGYTF. CDR3 in DNA: TGTGCCAGCAGTTTTGATCCCGGGGGGTTCGGCTACACCTTC.

J is TRBJ1-5 and V is TRBV30; D may be TRBD1 (6 bases). CDR3 length: 15 residues. CDR1 is GTSNPN and CDR2 is SVGIG in the germline V gene (reference sequence). V was pared by 1 base and J by 0 bases, with 10 bases between. CDR3 region: CAWSGTDYSNQPQHF. Written as DNA, the CDR3 is TGTGCCTGGAGTGGGACAGACTATAGCAATCAGCCCCAGCATTTT. Drawing the rest from reference TRBV30 and TRBJ1-5, the complete variable domain is SQTIHQWPATLVQPVGSPLSLECTVEGTSNPNLYWYRQAAGRGLQLLFYSVGIGQISSEVPQNLSASRPQDRQFILSSKKLLLSDSGFYLCAWSGTDYSNQPQHFGDGTRLSIL.

This sequence joins TRBV5-1 and TRBJ2-7; a possible D gene is TRBD2 (6 bases). The CDR3 totals 11 residues. Germline lookup yields CDR1 SGHRS and CDR2 YFSETQ. This CDR3 is CDPEEGYEQYF. The CDR3 coding sequence is TGCGACCCGGAGGAGGGCTACGAGCAGTACTTC.